A single sample gave rise to the 10 T cell receptor beta chains below, sequenced in a study of identifying expanded T cells in peripheral blood. Only in-frame clones appear in the TCRdb table, and some are missing; sequencing was by immunoSEQ multiplex PCR. The table includes roughly 90,000 clones, 70% to 90% detected once. Sequenced: blood. These TCRs come from a person between 18 and 75 years old in good health.

This sequence joins TRBV7-9 and TRBJ1-2; no clear D gene. The ends were cut back, 1 base at V and 6 bases at J, with 12 bases in the middle. From germline, CDR1 is SEHNR and CDR2 FQNEAQ (reference sequence). The CDR3 is made up of 14 amino acids. CDR3 in DNA: TGTGCCAGCAGCTTAGATACAGAATCCGATGGCTACACCTTC. Translating gives CASSLDTESDGYTF.

CDR3 nucleotide sequence: TGTGCCAGCAGCCAAGGGACAGACGGGGAGCTGTTTTTT. Translation gives CASSQGTDGELFF. The J gene is TRBJ2-2, the V gene TRBV7-9, with 7 bases fitting TRBD1. Germline CDR1 is SEHNR and CDR2 is FQNEAQ (reference sequence). The CDR3 is 13 residues long. The trim removed 5 bases at V and 7 bases at J, leaving 4 bases unmatched.

The chain has TRBV2 and TRBJ1-6, with 9 nucleotides matching TRBD1. V trimming: 4 bases; J trimming: 9 bases; junction bases outside the gene matches: 10. The CDR3 has 16 residues. Germline CDR1 and CDR2: SNHLY and FYNNEI. The DNA of the CDR3 is TGTGCCAGCAGTGGGGGGCCGGGACAGGGTTTTTCACCCCTCCACTTT. Translating gives CASSGGPGQGFSPLHF.

V and J are TRBV5-1 and TRBJ1-4; D is ambiguous. Deletions cut 0 bases from V and 0 bases from J, with 6 bases between. Germline CDR1 reads SGHRS; CDR2 reads YFSETQ. This CDR3 is 15 amino acids long. CDR3 amino acids: CASSLAETTNEKLFF. CDR3 DNA: TGCGCCAGCAGCTTGGCGGAAACAACTAATGAAAAACTGTTTTTT.

V is TRBV6-5 and J is TRBJ2-7; 11 bases align to TRBD1. Germline V gene sequence: CDR1 MNHEY, CDR2 SVGAGI. After removal of 5 bases from V and 5 bases from J, the junction contained 2 bases not matched to a gene. The CDR3 extends over 13 amino acids. The CDR3 sequence: CASSGQGADEQYF. The CDR3 DNA sequence: TGTGCCAGCAGTGGACAGGGGGCCGACGAGCAGTACTTC.

This chain uses TRBV9 with TRBJ1-2, with D tentatively TRBD1 (6 bases). The V and J ends lost 3 bases and 7 bases respectively, with 22 bases between them. The germline CDR1 and CDR2 sequences are SGDLS and YYNGEE. The CDR3 has 16 residues. For the CDR3, the DNA is TGTGCCAGCAGCGCCCCCCCGTACAGGGACGATTTTGGCTACACCTTC. As protein: CASSAPPYRDDFGYTF.

This chain connects TRBV6-5 to TRBJ1-2, with no clear D. Germline-derived CDR1 and CDR2 are MNHEY and SVGAGI. Trimming took 5 bases from V and 4 from J, leaving 11 bases between them. The length of the CDR3 is 13 residues. Here the CDR3 reads CASSPTYAYGYTF. The CDR3 region has the DNA TGTGCCAGCAGTCCGACTTACGCCTATGGCTACACCTTC.

As regards this clone: In the same sample, other DNA sequences code for this CDR3. V gene TRBV27 combines with J gene TRBJ1-5, with D uncertain. CDR1 is MNHEY and CDR2 is SMNVEV in the germline V gene (reference sequence). This CDR3 spans 13 amino acids. Trimming pared 3 bases from V and 2 bases from J, leaving 5 bases between. The DNA for the CDR3 is TGTGCCAGCAGTTTTGGGGGCAATCAGCCCCAGCATTTT. Protein sequence: CASSFGGNQPQHF.

The chain uses TRBV6-5 and TRBJ1-2, with D possibly TRBD1 on 5 matching bases. Trimming cost V 8 bases and J 6 bases, with 10 bases left between them. The CDR3 loop spans 11 amino acids. Germline CDR1 reads MNHEY; CDR2 reads SVGAGI. This CDR3 is CASGGGDGYTF. DNA for the CDR3: TGTGCCAGCGGGGGGGGTGATGGCTACACCTTC.

This clone has just one count. The rearrangement uses TRBV7-2 and TRBJ2-1; D gene ambiguous. The CDR3 contains 15 residues. Trimming removed 5 bases from V and 0 bases from J, with 11 bases in between. Germline assignment: CDR1 SGHTA and CDR2 FQGNSA. The CDR3 DNA reads as TGTGCCAGCAGCGGTATACAGAGCTCCTACAATGAGCAGTTCTTC. It encodes CASSGIQSSYNEQFF.